Each of the 21 T cell receptor beta chains below was sequenced from the same sample in a study of CD8+ T cells in alopecia areata. Treatment indicated: oral pan-JAK inhibitor, 5-10 mg twice daily. Investigators isolated RNA and reverse transcribed it into cDNA to act as the sequencing template. Sequencing used immunoSEQ multiplex PCR; TCRdb keeps in-frame clones, though not all of them. The sample lists about 150,000 clones, approximately 65% occurring once. The specimen comprised CD4+ T cells sorted from blood, sampled at week 4, from a patient treated with tofacitinib. The source of these receptors is a human donor with alopecia areata.

The chain links TRBV30 to TRBJ2-1, with a possible D match to TRBD2 (5 bases). The germline V gene encodes CDR1 GTSNPN and CDR2 SVGIG (reference sequence). This CDR3 region has 10 residues. CDR3 region: CAFGVYEQFF. The CDR3 DNA sequence: TGTGCATTCGGGGTATATGAGCAGTTCTTC.

J is TRBJ1-1 and V is TRBV7-2, with D possibly matching TRBD1 (6 bases). Trimming removed 6 bases from V and 3 bases from J, with 14 bases in between. The germline V gene encodes CDR1 SGHTA and CDR2 FQGNSA. This CDR3 is built from 14 residues. The CDR3 region is CASRLRAGDTEAFF. CDR3 coding DNA: TGTGCCAGCAGGTTACGAGCAGGGGACACTGAAGCTTTCTTT. The full variable domain, in which reference TRBV7-2 and TRBJ1-1 provide the parts outside the CDR3, is GAGVSQSPSNKVTEKGKDVELRCDPISGHTALYWYRQSLGQGLEFLIYFQGNSAPDKSGLPSDRFSAERTGGSVSTLTIQRTQQEDSAVYLCASRLRAGDTEAFFGQGTRLTVV.

The CDR3 region is CASSQAAVNYGYTF. The CDR3 region has the DNA TGTGCCAGCAGCCAAGCTGCGGTTAACTATGGCTACACCTTC. The V call is TRBV4-2, the J call TRBJ1-2; D remains unclear. The CDR3 sequence is 14 residues long. Germline assignment: CDR1 LGHNA and CDR2 YNFKEQ. Trimming cost V 1 base and J 1 base, with 7 bases left between them.

This clone has only a few counts. V is TRBV30 and J is TRBJ1-3, with D perhaps matching TRBD1 (6 bases). With 5 bases removed from V and 4 bases from J, the gap between germline ends came to 12 bases. Germline CDR1 is GTSNPN and CDR2 is SVGIG (reference sequence). The CDR3 extends over 13 amino acids. In nucleotides, the CDR3 is TGTGCCTGGGCTACAGGGCTAGGAAACACCATATATTTT. Its translation is CAWATGLGNTIYF. The full variable domain, its missing parts supplied by reference TRBV30 and TRBJ1-3, is SQTIHQWPATLVQPVGSPLSLECTVEGTSNPNLYWYRQAAGRGLQLLFYSVGIGQISSEVPQNLSASRPQDRQFILSSKKLLLSDSGFYLCAWATGLGNTIYFGEGSWLTVV.

V and J are TRBV9 and TRBJ2-7, with TRBD2 as a possible D gene (5 bases). Germline loops: CDR1 SGDLS, CDR2 YYNGEE. The CDR3 covers 14 residues. V dropped 0 bases and J dropped 2 bases, with 9 bases sitting between them. CDR3 region: CASSVDLGAYEQYF. The CDR3 nucleotides read TGTGCCAGCAGCGTAGACCTCGGGGCCTACGAGCAGTACTTC.

This sequence joins TRBV23-1 and TRBJ1-2, with D hard to call. TRBV23-1 is an open reading frame whose function is uncertain. The germline V and J ends were trimmed by 2 bases and 7 bases, with 14 bases remaining between them. This CDR3 contains 14 residues. The CDR3: CASSQGPTHGGYTF. The DNA for the CDR3 is TGCGCCAGCAGTCAAGGCCCCACGCACGGTGGCTACACCTTC.

The chain recombines TRBV30 with TRBJ1-5; D perhaps matches TRBD1 (5 bases). This CDR3 is built from 12 residues. Germline V gene sequence: CDR1 GTSNPN, CDR2 SVGIG (reference sequence). Trimming stripped 4 bases from V and 6 bases from J, with 10 bases between. In nucleotides, the CDR3 is TGTGCCTGGAACCAGGGCGGTCAGCCCCAGCATTTT. This translates into CAWNQGGQPQHF.

This clone was counted between two and nine times. The rearrangement joins TRBV7-9 to TRBJ1-5; D may be TRBD1 (5 bases). The CDR3 sequence is 15 residues long. Trimming removed 6 bases from V and 3 bases from J, with 15 bases in between. From germline, CDR1 is SEHNR and CDR2 FQNEAQ (reference sequence). In nucleotides, the CDR3 is TGTGCCAGCAGTTCCGGGGGTTTCATCAATCAGCCCCAGCATTTT. Translating it yields CASSSGGFINQPQHF.

This clone has a single count. The chain couples TRBV5-6 to TRBJ2-1; D is perhaps TRBD1 (5 bases). This CDR3 spans 13 amino acids. The V end lost 2 bases, the J end lost 15 bases, and 18 bases lay between the germline ends. Germline V lookup: CDR1 SGHDT, CDR2 YYEEEE. CDR3 protein: CASSLLETRDPFF. DNA of the CDR3: TGTGCCAGCAGCTTACTTGAGACCAGGGATCCGTTCTTC. The whole variable domain, filled in from reference TRBV5-6 and TRBJ2-1, reads DAGVTQSPTHLIKTRGQQVTLRCSPKSGHDTVSWYQQALGQGPQFIFQYYEEEERQRGNFPDRFSGHQFPNYSSELNVNALLLGDSALYLCASSLLETRDPFFGPGTRLTVL.

CDR3 coding DNA: TGCAGCGTTGAAGGAGCCTCTCGGAGGAACCGGAACCCTAACTATGGCTACACCTTC. It yields the protein CSVEGASRRNRNPNYGYTF. J is TRBJ1-2 and V is TRBV29-1; D call uncertain. The CDR3 sequence is 19 residues long. Trimming cost V 1 base and J 0 bases, with 24 bases left between them. Germline loops: CDR1 SQVTM, CDR2 ANQGSEA.

This chain connects TRBV30 to TRBJ1-4; D may be TRBD1 (5 bases). CDR1 is GTSNPN and CDR2 is SVGIG in the germline V gene (reference sequence). With 2 bases removed from V and 3 bases from J, the gap between germline ends came to 19 bases. The CDR3 consists of 17 residues. The CDR3 DNA reads as TGTGCCTGGAGTCGGGCTCAGACCGGCAGGGCTAATGAAAAACTGTTTTTT. Its protein is CAWSRAQTGRANEKLFF.

The chain combines TRBV6-1 with TRBJ2-1; TRBD1 aligns across 9 bases. Germline CDR1 and CDR2: MNHNS and SASEGT. The CDR3 extends over 15 amino acids. The ends lost 5 bases at V and 6 bases at J; junction bases unmatched: 8. DNA for the CDR3: TGTGCCAGCAGTCCCGGGACAGGGCCGGCCAATGAGCAGTTCTTC. This encodes CASSPGTGPANEQFF.

This clone was recorded once. This chain connects TRBV5-6 to TRBJ1-2; possibly TRBD1 for D (5 bases). This CDR3 comprises 14 residues. Germline lookup yields CDR1 SGHDT and CDR2 YYEEEE. V gave up 0 bases and J gave up 4 bases, with 10 bases separating them. CDR3 sequence (DNA): TGTGCCAGCAGCTTGGGACAGAGGCCCTATGGCTACACCTTC. It codes for CASSLGQRPYGYTF.

The chain is built from TRBV19 and TRBJ2-7, with TRBD1 as a possible D gene (5 bases). The CDR3 has 15 amino acids. CDR1 LNHDA and CDR2 SQIVND come from the germline V gene (reference sequence). Trimming removed 3 bases at V and 7 bases at J, with 19 bases between. Here the CDR3 DNA reads TGTGCCAGTAGTATGACAAGGGGATTACCTGGAGAGCAGTACTTC. This codes for CASSMTRGLPGEQYF.

The gene calls are TRBV12-5 and TRBJ2-5; perhaps TRBD1 as D (5 bases). The CDR3 runs to 13 residues. Trimming shortened V by 7 bases and J by 5 bases, and 14 bases separated the two germline ends. CDR1 is LGHNT and CDR2 is FRNRAP in the germline V gene. CDR3 region: CASAATVSETQYF. CDR3 in DNA: TGTGCTAGTGCCGCGACAGTCTCGGAGACCCAGTACTTC.

This chain uses TRBV29-1 with TRBJ1-3; 7 nucleotides align to TRBD1. The CDR3 has 13 residues. The germline CDR1 and CDR2 sequences are SQVTM and ANQGSEA. The J segment lost 0 bases and the V segment lost 5 bases, leaving 1 base of the junction unmatched. In nucleotides, the CDR3 is TGCAGCGTTTCAGGGGGCTCTGGAAACACCATATATTTT. Its translation is CSVSGGSGNTIYF. Looking up the rest from reference TRBV29-1 and TRBJ1-3 gives the full variable domain: SAVISQKPSRDICQRGTSLTIQCQVDSQVTMMFWYRQQPGQSLTLIATANQGSEATYESGFVIDKFPISRPNLTFSTLTVSNMSPEDSSIYLCSVSGGSGNTIYFGEGSWLTVV.

This clone has only a few counts. V and J are TRBV29-1 and TRBJ1-1, with D possibly TRBD1 on 5 matching bases. The CDR3 runs 12 residues. Germline V lookup: CDR1 SQVTM, CDR2 ANQGSEA. V dropped 8 bases and J dropped 1 base, with 11 bases sitting between them. CDR3 loop: CSTERGNTEAFF. CDR3 nucleotides: TGCAGCACTGAAAGGGGGAACACTGAAGCTTTCTTT. The complete variable domain, with remaining parts taken from reference TRBV29-1 and TRBJ1-1, reads SAVISQKPSRDICQRGTSLTIQCQVDSQVTMMFWYRQQPGQSLTLIATANQGSEATYESGFVIDKFPISRPNLTFSTLTVSNMSPEDSSIYLCSTERGNTEAFFGQGTRLTVV.

The chain recombines TRBV9 with TRBJ2-2; 8 bases are shared with TRBD2. Germline trimming cut 0 bases from V and 6 bases from J; bases unmatched to any gene: 4. The CDR3 runs to 15 residues. The germline V gene encodes CDR1 SGDLS and CDR2 YYNGEE. CDR3 DNA sequence: TGTGCCAGCAGCGTAGAGGATAGCGGGGCCGGGGAGCTGTTTTTT. Its translation: CASSVEDSGAGELFF.

The chain links TRBV5-1 to TRBJ2-7; 10 bases match TRBD2. This CDR3 has 15 residues. CDR1 SGHRS and CDR2 YFSETQ come from the germline V gene. V shed 4 bases and J 4 bases; nucleotides not matched to a gene: 8. The CDR3 DNA reads TGCGCCAGCAGCCAAGAGCCGGGACTAGCGTACGAGCAGTACTTC. Translated: CASSQEPGLAYEQYF.

The genes are TRBV29-1 and TRBJ1-3; no clear D. This CDR3 is 12 amino acids long. With 5 bases removed from V and 0 bases from J, the gap between germline ends came to 5 bases. Germline V gene lookup returns CDR1 SQVTM and CDR2 ANQGSEA. In DNA form, the CDR3 reads TGCAGCGTTCGGGTCTCTGGAAACACCATATATTTT. This sequence encodes CSVRVSGNTIYF.

This sequence joins TRBV7-2 and TRBJ2-7; 9 nucleotides match TRBD1. J gave up 2 bases and V 3 bases, and 5 bases lay outside the gene matches. This CDR3 has 15 amino acids. Germline CDR1 is SGHTA and CDR2 is FQGNSA. The CDR3 region is CASSLLRDRAYEQYF. The CDR3, as DNA: TGTGCCAGCAGCTTGCTCCGGGACAGGGCCTACGAGCAGTACTTC.